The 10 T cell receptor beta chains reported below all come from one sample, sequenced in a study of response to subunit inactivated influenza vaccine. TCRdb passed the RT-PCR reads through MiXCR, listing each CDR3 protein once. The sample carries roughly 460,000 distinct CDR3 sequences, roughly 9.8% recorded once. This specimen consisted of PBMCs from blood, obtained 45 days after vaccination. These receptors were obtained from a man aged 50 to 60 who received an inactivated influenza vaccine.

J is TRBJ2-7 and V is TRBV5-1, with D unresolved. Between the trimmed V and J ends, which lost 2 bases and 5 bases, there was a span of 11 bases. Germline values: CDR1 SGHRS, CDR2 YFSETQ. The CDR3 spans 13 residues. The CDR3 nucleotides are TGCGCCAGCAGCTTAAGTTGGCACGACGAGCAGTACTTC. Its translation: CASSLSWHDEQYF.

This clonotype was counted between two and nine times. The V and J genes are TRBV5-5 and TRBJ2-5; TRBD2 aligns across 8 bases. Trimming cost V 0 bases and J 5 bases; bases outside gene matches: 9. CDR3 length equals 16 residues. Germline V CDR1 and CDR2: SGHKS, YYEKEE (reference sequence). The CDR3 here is CASSLAQLAGTETQYF. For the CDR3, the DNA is TGTGCCAGCAGCTTGGCCCAATTAGCGGGGACTGAGACCCAGTACTTC.

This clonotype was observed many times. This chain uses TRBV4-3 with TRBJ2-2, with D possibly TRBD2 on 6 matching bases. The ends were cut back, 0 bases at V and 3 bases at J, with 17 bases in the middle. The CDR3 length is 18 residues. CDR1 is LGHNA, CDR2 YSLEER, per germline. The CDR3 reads CASSQDLDGSPHTGELFF. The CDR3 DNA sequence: TGCGCCAGCAGCCAAGATTTAGACGGGAGCCCTCACACCGGGGAGCTGTTTTTT.

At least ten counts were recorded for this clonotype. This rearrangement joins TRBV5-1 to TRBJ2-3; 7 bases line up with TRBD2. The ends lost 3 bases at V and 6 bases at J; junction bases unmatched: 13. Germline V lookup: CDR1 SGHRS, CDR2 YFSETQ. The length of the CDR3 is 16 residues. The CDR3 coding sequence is TGCGCCAGCAGCTCCCGGGGAGGGGCCCCACGTGATACGCAGTATTTT. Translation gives CASSSRGGAPRDTQYF.

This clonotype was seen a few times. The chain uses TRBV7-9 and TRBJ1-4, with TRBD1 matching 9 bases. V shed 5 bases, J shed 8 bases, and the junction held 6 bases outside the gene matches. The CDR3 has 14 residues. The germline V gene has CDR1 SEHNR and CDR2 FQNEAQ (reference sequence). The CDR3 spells CASSPTGGREKLFF. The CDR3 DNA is TGTGCCAGCAGCCCCACAGGGGGCAGGGAAAAACTGTTTTTT.

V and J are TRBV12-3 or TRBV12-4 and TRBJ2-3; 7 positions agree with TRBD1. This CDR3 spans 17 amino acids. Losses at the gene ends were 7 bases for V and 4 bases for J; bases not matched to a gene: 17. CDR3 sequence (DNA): TGTGCCAGCACCCCCGAGGGGGCGGCTTGGGGCGCAGATACGCAGTATTTT. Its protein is CASTPEGAAWGADTQYF.

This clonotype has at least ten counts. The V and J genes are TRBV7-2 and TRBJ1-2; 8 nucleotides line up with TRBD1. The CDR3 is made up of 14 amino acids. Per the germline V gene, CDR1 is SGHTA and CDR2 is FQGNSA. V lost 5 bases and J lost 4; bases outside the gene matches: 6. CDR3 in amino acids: CASSLQGGLYGYTF. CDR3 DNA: TGTGCCAGCAGCCTACAGGGGGGTCTCTATGGCTACACCTTC.

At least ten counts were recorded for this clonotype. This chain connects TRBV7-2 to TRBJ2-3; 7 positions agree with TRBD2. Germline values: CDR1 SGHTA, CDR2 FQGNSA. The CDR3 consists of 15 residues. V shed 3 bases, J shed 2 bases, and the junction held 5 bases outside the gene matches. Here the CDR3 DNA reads TGTGCCAGCAGCTTGGTGGGAGGGCACACAGATACGCAGTATTTT. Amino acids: CASSLVGGHTDTQYF.

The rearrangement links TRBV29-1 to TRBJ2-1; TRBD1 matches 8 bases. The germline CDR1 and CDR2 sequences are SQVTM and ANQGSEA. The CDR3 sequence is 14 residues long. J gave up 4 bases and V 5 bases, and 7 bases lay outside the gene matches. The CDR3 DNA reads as TGCAGCGTTTGGGGACAGGAACGATACAATGAGCAGTTCTTC. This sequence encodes CSVWGQERYNEQFF.

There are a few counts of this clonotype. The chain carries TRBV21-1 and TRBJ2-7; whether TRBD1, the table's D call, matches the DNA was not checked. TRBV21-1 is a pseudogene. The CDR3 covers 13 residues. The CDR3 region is CAIQGVDAYEQYF. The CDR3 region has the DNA TGTGCTATACAGGGAGTTGATGCCTACGAGCAGTACTTC.